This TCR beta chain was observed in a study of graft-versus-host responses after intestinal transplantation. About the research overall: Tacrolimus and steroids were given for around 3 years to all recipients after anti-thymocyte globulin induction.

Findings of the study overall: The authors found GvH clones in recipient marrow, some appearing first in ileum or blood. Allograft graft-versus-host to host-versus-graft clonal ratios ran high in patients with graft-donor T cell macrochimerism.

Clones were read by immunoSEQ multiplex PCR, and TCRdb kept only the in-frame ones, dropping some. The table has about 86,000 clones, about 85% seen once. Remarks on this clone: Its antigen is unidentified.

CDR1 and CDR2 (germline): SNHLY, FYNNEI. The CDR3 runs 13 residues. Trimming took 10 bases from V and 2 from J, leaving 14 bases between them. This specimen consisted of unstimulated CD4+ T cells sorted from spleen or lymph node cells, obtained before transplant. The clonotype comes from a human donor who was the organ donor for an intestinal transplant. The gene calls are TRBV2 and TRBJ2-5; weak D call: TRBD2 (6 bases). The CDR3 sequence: CATRLVSQETQYF. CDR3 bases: TGTGCCACCCGACTAGTGTCGCAAGAGACCCAGTACTTC.